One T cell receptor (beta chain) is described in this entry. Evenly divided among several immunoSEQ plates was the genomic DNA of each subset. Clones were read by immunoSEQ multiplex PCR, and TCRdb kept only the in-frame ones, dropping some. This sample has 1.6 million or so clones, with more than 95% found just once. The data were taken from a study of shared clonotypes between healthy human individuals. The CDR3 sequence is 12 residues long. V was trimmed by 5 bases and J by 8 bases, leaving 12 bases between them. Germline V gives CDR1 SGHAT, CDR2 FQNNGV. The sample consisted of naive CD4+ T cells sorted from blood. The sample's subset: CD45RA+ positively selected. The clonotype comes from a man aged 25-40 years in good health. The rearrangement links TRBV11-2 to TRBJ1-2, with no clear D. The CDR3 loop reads CASSPVLRGYTF. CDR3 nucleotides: TGTGCCAGCAGCCCGGTTCTACGCGGCTACACCTTC.